This T cell receptor beta chain stems from a study of blood T cell repertoires in COVID-19. Produced via immunoSEQ multiplex PCR; TCRdb's table is partial and in-frame only. This sample has fewer than 100,000 clones, with around 75% found just once. The germline V gene encodes CDR1 MNHEY and CDR2 SMNVEV (reference sequence). The ends were cut back, 5 bases at V and 0 bases at J, with 10 bases in the middle. The length of the CDR3 is 14 residues. The receptor was isolated from a man between 65 and 85 years old with acute or convalescent COVID-19. Source material: peripheral blood. This rearrangement joins TRBV27 to TRBJ1-1; D may be TRBD1 (6 bases). CDR3 bases: TGTGCCAGCAGTCCCGGGACACTGAACACTGAAGCTTTCTTT. It encodes CASSPGTLNTEAFF.